The 15 T cell receptor beta chains presented below share a single source sample, sequenced in a study of T cells after somatic rescue of genetic block. Sequencing was performed with immunoSEQ multiplex PCR; in TCRdb, only in-frame clones are kept and a portion is missing. The sample contains 10,000 to 15,000 clones, around 70% of which appear only once. The specimen sequenced was peripheral blood mononuclear cells (PBMCs). The source of these receptors is a boy aged 5-17 years.

The rearrangement links TRBV5-1 to TRBJ1-2; the D is unclear. This CDR3 is 13 amino acids long. Germline V gene lookup returns CDR1 SGHRS and CDR2 YFSETQ. The V gene lost 0 bases and the J gene lost 8 bases, with 11 bases spanning the gap. As DNA, the CDR3 is TGCGCCAGCAGCTTGGCAGGTACTGGGGGCTACACCTTC. It is translated as CASSLAGTGGYTF.

CDR3 sequence: CASRSSGQGRSYNEQFF. CDR3 DNA: TGTGCCAGCCGTTCTTCAGGACAGGGGAGGTCCTACAATGAGCAGTTCTTC. This sequence joins TRBV27 and TRBJ2-1; 9 nucleotides match TRBD1. The trim removed 8 bases at V and 1 base at J, leaving 12 bases unmatched. There are 17 residues in the CDR3. CDR1 MNHEY and CDR2 SMNVEV come from the germline V gene (reference sequence).

The genes are TRBV7-9 and TRBJ2-1; D is possibly TRBD1 or TRBD2 (5 bases each). This CDR3 comprises 13 residues. Germline CDR1 reads SEHNR; CDR2 reads FQNEAQ (reference sequence). V lost 6 bases, J lost 5 bases, and 11 bases lay in between. This chain's CDR3 is CASSSGRHNEQFF. DNA of the CDR3: TGTGCCAGCAGTTCGGGACGCCACAATGAGCAGTTCTTC.

V is TRBV4-2 and J is TRBJ2-7; TRBD1 might be the D (5 bases). This CDR3 region has 17 residues. The V end was cut by 0 bases, the J end by 0 bases, with 15 bases between. The germline CDR1 and CDR2 sequences are LGHNA and YNFKEQ. CDR3 sequence reads: CASSQEWGRIGSYEQYF. In DNA, the CDR3 is TGTGCCAGCAGCCAAGAGTGGGGCAGGATCGGCTCCTACGAGCAGTACTTC.

The chain is built from TRBV10-3 and TRBJ2-3, with 10 bases identical to TRBD1. J lost 4 bases, V lost 2 bases, and 9 bases had no gene match. Germline V gene data show CDR1 as ENHRY and CDR2 as SYGVKD. This CDR3 has 17 amino acids. The chain's CDR3 is CAISEEGTGAASDTQYF. DNA of the CDR3: TGTGCCATCAGTGAGGAGGGGACAGGGGCTGCATCAGATACGCAGTATTTT.

This clone appeared once. The chain employs TRBV10-3 and TRBJ2-1; TRBD2 matches 12 bases. CDR3 length equals 14 residues. V lost 7 bases and J lost 7; bases outside the gene matches: 5. Germline values: CDR1 ENHRY, CDR2 SYGVKD. As DNA, the CDR3 is TGTGCCATCACGACTAGCGGGGGCCCTAATGAGCAGTTCTTC. Translating gives CAITTSGGPNEQFF.

The chain carries TRBV28 and TRBJ1-1; maybe TRBD1 (5 bases). The germline V gene encodes CDR1 MDHEN and CDR2 SYDVKM. V lost 7 bases and J 4 bases, leaving 22 bases between the germline ends. This CDR3 region has 16 residues. CDR3: CASTYGGGFSGTEAFF. CDR3 bases: TGTGCCAGCACCTATGGGGGAGGGTTCTCGGGCACTGAAGCTTTCTTT.

A few counts support this clone. The chain joins TRBV28 to TRBJ2-1, with 9 bases lining up with TRBD2. Germline V gives CDR1 MDHEN, CDR2 SYDVKM. The ends lost 8 bases at V and 3 bases at J; junction bases unmatched: 2. CDR3 length: 13 residues. CDR3 nucleotide sequence: TGTGCCAGCTTACTAGCGGGCTACAATGAGCAGTTCTTC. Translating gives CASLLAGYNEQFF.

The chain combines TRBV7-8 with TRBJ1-1; no reliable D call. The V gene lost 2 bases and the J gene lost 0 bases, with 13 bases spanning the gap. The CDR3 has 16 residues. Germline V gene sequence: CDR1 SGHVS, CDR2 FQNEAQ. The CDR3 DNA follows: TGTGCCAGCAGCTTATTGGTTAAGTTTTTGAACACTGAAGCTTTCTTT. Amino acids: CASSLLVKFLNTEAFF. Using reference TRBV7-8 and TRBJ1-1 for the parts outside the CDR3, the full variable domain is GAGVSQSPRYKVAKRGQDVALRCDPISGHVSLFWYQQALGQGPEFLTYFQNEAQLDKSGLPSDRFFAERPEGSVSTLKIQRTQQEDSAVYLCASSLLVKFLNTEAFFGQGTRLTVV.

The rearrangement uses TRBV7-9 and TRBJ1-4; 10 bases line up with TRBD1. The CDR3 length is 15 residues. The V segment lost 3 bases and the J segment 8 bases; nucleotides outside the gene matches: 6. Germline lookup yields CDR1 SEHNR and CDR2 FQNEAQ (reference sequence). The CDR3 nucleotides are TGTGCCAGCAGCTTGACAGGGGGCGCGGGAGAAAAACTGTTTTTT. Protein sequence: CASSLTGGAGEKLFF. Drawing the rest from reference TRBV7-9 and TRBJ1-4, the complete variable domain is DTGVSQNPRHKITKRGQNVTFRCDPISEHNRLYWYRQTLGQGPEFLTYFQNEAQLEKSRLLSDRFSAERPKGSFSTLEIQRTEQGDSAMYLCASSLTGGAGEKLFFGSGTQLSVL.

This clone was found a few times. The chain recombines TRBV1 with TRBJ2-7; the DNA was not used to check the table's D call, TRBD2. TRBV1 is annotated as a pseudogene. CDR3 length equals 15 residues. The CDR3 protein is CTSSQGLAGYYEQYF. DNA for the CDR3: TGCACCAGCAGCCAAGGTCTAGCGGGCTACTACGAGCAGTACTTC.

The gene calls are TRBV5-1 and TRBJ1-2; D gene ambiguous. This CDR3 has 12 amino acids. Trimming took off 5 bases at V and 6 bases at J, with 11 bases between the two ends. Germline CDR1 and CDR2: SGHRS and YFSETQ. CDR3 sequence reads: CASRPGFDGYTF. CDR3 DNA sequence: TGCGCCAGCAGACCCGGATTCGATGGCTACACCTTC.

This chain connects TRBV7-2 to TRBJ1-2; D gene unclear. CDR1 and CDR2 (germline): SGHTA, FQGNSA. V dropped 5 bases and J dropped 8 bases, with 15 bases sitting between them. The CDR3 is 13 residues long. The CDR3 DNA reads TGTGCCAGCAGCCTTCGAGGACTCGGGGGCTACACCTTC. Amino acids: CASSLRGLGGYTF.

The chain is built from TRBV7-9 and TRBJ2-1, with TRBD1 matching 10 bases. The trim removed 6 bases at V and 7 bases at J, leaving 6 bases unmatched. The CDR3 loop spans 14 amino acids. CDR1 SEHNR and CDR2 FQNEAQ come from the germline V gene (reference sequence). In DNA form, the CDR3 reads TGTGCCAGCAGGAAGGGACAGGGGAGGAATGAGCAGTTCTTC. It specifies CASRKGQGRNEQFF.

The table lists this clone with a count of one. V gene TRBV5-1 combines with J gene TRBJ2-3; D is possibly TRBD1 or TRBD2 (5 bases each). V was pared by 0 bases and J by 0 bases, with 5 bases between. Germline loops: CDR1 SGHRS, CDR2 YFSETQ. This CDR3 spans 14 amino acids. This chain's CDR3 is CASSLGDSTDTQYF. The CDR3, as DNA: TGCGCCAGCAGCTTGGGGGACAGCACAGATACGCAGTATTTT.